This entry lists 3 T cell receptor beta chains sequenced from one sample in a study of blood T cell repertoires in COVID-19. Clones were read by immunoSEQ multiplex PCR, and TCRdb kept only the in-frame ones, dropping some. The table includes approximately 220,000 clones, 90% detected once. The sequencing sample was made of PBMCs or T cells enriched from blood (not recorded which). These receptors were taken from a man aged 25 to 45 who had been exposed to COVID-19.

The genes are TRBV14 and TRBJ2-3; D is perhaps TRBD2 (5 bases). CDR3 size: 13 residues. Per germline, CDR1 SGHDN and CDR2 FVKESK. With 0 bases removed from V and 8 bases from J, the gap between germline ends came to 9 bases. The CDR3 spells CASSQDGRGTQYF. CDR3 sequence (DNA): TGTGCCAGCAGCCAAGATGGCCGGGGTACGCAGTATTTT.

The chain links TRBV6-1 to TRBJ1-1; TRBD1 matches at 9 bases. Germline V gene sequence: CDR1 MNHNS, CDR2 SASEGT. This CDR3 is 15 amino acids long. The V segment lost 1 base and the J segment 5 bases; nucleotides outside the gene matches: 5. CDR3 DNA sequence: TGTGCCAGCAGTGAAGTGGGGACAGGGATGACTGAAGCTTTCTTT. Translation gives CASSEVGTGMTEAFF.

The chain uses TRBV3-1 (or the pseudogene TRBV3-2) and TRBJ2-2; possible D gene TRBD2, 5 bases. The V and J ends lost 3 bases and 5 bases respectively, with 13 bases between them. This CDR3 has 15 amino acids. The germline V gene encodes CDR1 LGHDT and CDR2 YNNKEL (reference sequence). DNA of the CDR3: TGTGCCAGCAGCCATCAACTAGACGTGACCGGGGAGCTGTTTTTT. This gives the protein CASSHQLDVTGELFF.